This T cell receptor beta chain was recorded in a study of T cell changes during pregnancy in multiple sclerosis (dated by TCRdb to about 2019). With regard to the full study: The study examined how the T cell repertoire changed over the course of pregnancy in women with multiple sclerosis.

Comment on this clone: Its antigen target is currently unknown. One base away there is no much larger clone; base qualities are not given.

Libraries were prepared through the immunoSEQ multiplex PCR assay. TCRdb took this table from immuneACCESS and kept in-frame rearrangements with V and J called. Such tables lack part of the clones; where checked against another copy, unresolved V genes explain under half of the gap, and the rest is unexplained. In this sample the table shows tens of thousands of clones, 93% of which occur a single time. The ten most abundant clones make up 1.3% to 1.5% of the sample. The CDR3 contains 15 residues, cysteine and phenylalanine counted. Here the CDR3 DNA is all that survives: 45 bases in frame from base 1. The V and J ends are trimmed by 0 bases and 3 bases, leaving 11 bases between them. Taken from the germline V gene, the CDR1 and CDR2 loops are SGDLS and YYNGEE.

This chain joins TRBV9 to TRBJ2-3, and TRBD1 may be the D gene, going by 7 matching bases. The TCR comes from a female donor in good health, enrolled as a control in a pregnancy study. This sample comprised peripheral blood, obtained in the third trimester of pregnancy. The CDR3 reads CASSVGQGGTDTQYF. DNA sequence: TGTGCCAGCAGCGTAGGCCAGGGGGGAACAGATACGCAGTATTTT.